This T cell receptor beta chain stems from a study of chemoradiotherapy in HPV16-positive cancers. Assay used: immunoSEQ multiplex PCR; TCRdb lists only in-frame clones, some missing. The sample shows approximately 38,000 clones, about four fifths of them seen only once. Germline-derived CDR1 and CDR2 are SGHAT and FQNNGV. Trimming at V came to 6 bases and at J to 0 bases, leaving 2 bases not matched to a gene. The CDR3 has 14 residues. The clonotype was recovered from a human donor with HPV-associated anogenital cancer. Specimen: blood, collected from a patient who underwent chemoradiotherapy. The genes are TRBV11-2 and TRBJ2-7; TRBD2 matches 10 bases. Here the CDR3 DNA reads TGTGCCAGCAGACTAGCGGGACTCTCCTACGAGCAGTACTTC. Its protein is CASRLAGLSYEQYF.